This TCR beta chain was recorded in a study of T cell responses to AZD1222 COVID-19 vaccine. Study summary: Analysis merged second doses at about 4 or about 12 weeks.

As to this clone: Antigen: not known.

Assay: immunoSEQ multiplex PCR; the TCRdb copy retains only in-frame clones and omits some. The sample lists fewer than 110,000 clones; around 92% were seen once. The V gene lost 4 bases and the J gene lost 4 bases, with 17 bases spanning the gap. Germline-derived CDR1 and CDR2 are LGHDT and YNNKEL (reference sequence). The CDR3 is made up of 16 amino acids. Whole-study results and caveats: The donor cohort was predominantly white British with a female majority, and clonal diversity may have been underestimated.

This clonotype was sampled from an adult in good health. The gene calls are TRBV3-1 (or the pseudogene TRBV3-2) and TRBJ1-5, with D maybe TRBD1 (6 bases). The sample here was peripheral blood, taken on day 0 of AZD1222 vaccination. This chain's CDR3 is CASSLTGRGGNQPQHF. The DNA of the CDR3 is TGTGCCAGCAGCCTAACTGGCAGGGGAGGAAATCAGCCCCAGCATTTT.